The present TCR beta chain was sequenced within a study of T cells in Graves' hyperthyroidism and ophthalmopathy. Researchers took RNA transcripts and amplified the TCR beta CDR3 regions from them. HTBI primers were the set used in a first-round RT-PCR of the TCR CDR3. TCRdb recomputed calls from the multiplex PCR reads with MiXCR, one row per CDR3 protein. The table shows 660,000 or so distinct CDR3 sequences, with less than 25% occurring only once. V was cut by 6 bases and J by 0 bases, with 16 bases left in between. CDR3 size: 15 residues. Germline V gene lookup returns CDR1 DFQATT and CDR2 SNEGSKA (reference sequence).

This rearrangement joins TRBV20-1 to TRBJ2-3; tentatively, D is TRBD1 (5 bases). The sequenced sample consisted of blood. This TCR came from a man aged 30 to 45 with Graves' ophthalmopathy. CDR3: CSAAPWTSSTDTQYF. The DNA for the CDR3 is TGCAGTGCCGCACCCTGGACAAGCAGCACAGATACGCAGTATTTT.